This passage covers 14 T cell receptor beta chains from one sample sequenced in a study of OX40 agonist ivuxolimab in advanced cancers. TCRdb's table, derived via immunoSEQ multiplex PCR, lists solely in-frame clones and lacks some. The profile shows just over 90,000 clones, approximately 94% of them singletons. The source material was CD4+ or CD8+ T cells sorted from blood, sampled in a trial of the OX40 agonist ivuxolimab. The source is an adult with an advanced solid tumor such as melanoma, head and neck, liver or kidney cancer.

The chain has TRBV27 and TRBJ2-1, with D perhaps given as TRBD1 or TRBD2 (6 bases each). Trimming took 2 bases from V and 7 from J, leaving 18 bases between them. Looked up from germline, CDR1 is MNHEY and CDR2 is SMNVEV (reference sequence). The CDR3 is 16 residues long. The CDR3 loop is CASSLGGRPYGNEQFF. CDR3 nucleotide sequence: TGTGCCAGCAGTTTAGGGGGGCGCCCGTACGGGAATGAGCAGTTCTTC.

The J gene is TRBJ1-1, the V gene TRBV27; the D gene is possibly TRBD1 (5 bases). Between the trimmed V and J ends, which lost 5 bases and 1 base, there was a span of 8 bases. Germline CDR1 MNHEY, CDR2 SMNVEV (reference sequence). The CDR3 is made up of 13 amino acids. CDR3 amino acids: CASSVGGNTEAFF. The CDR3 DNA follows: TGTGCCAGCAGTGTCGGGGGGAACACTGAAGCTTTCTTT.

The rearrangement links TRBV7-6 to TRBJ2-3, with TRBD2 identical over 13 bases. The CDR3 is 21 amino acids. J lost 0 bases, V lost 3 bases, and 15 bases had no gene match. Germline CDR1 SGHVS, CDR2 FNYEAQ. The CDR3 DNA sequence: TGTGCCAGCAGCTTCCCACTGGACCCGGGACTAGCGGGATCTAGCACAGATACGCAGTATTTT. Translated: CASSFPLDPGLAGSSTDTQYF.

This sequence joins TRBV15 and TRBJ2-4; D not certain. With 1 base removed from V and 6 bases from J, the gap between germline ends came to 10 bases. This CDR3 comprises 14 residues. Germline CDR1 and CDR2: LNHNV and YYDKDF (reference sequence). Here the CDR3 reads CATSRGDERNIQYF. The CDR3 bases are TGTGCCACCAGCAGAGGTGACGAAAGAAACATTCAGTACTTC.

The rearrangement links TRBV4-1 to TRBJ2-1; D remains unclear. Trimming left V 4 bases short and J 4 bases short, with 8 bases between. This CDR3 has 13 residues. CDR1 and CDR2 (germline): MGHRA, YSYEKL. CDR3 sequence reads: CASSPALYNEQFF. CDR3 coding DNA: TGCGCCAGCAGCCCGGCCCTGTACAATGAGCAGTTCTTC.

The rearrangement links TRBV7-3 to TRBJ1-1; 9 bases line up with TRBD1. Germline lookup yields CDR1 SGHTA and CDR2 FQGTGA. V dropped 5 bases and J dropped 3; count of bases not matched to a gene: 1. CDR3 length equals 13 residues. CDR3 coding DNA: TGTGCCAGCAGCGACAGGGGGTACACTGAAGCTTTCTTT. Protein: CASSDRGYTEAFF.

The gene calls are TRBV2 and TRBJ2-1; no clear D. Trimming removed 3 bases from V and 0 bases from J, with 6 bases in between. The CDR3 has 14 amino acids. Per the germline V gene, CDR1 is SNHLY and CDR2 is FYNNEI. CDR3 sequence reads: CASSEESSYNEQFF. DNA of the CDR3: TGTGCCAGCAGTGAGGAGAGCTCCTACAATGAGCAGTTCTTC.

J is TRBJ2-3 and V is TRBV4-1; no firm D call. The germline V gene has CDR1 MGHRA and CDR2 YSYEKL. Trimming removed 1 base from V and 4 bases from J, with 6 bases in between. This CDR3 comprises 13 residues. The CDR3 DNA reads as TGCGCCAGCAGCCAAGTGCTGTCAGATACGCAGTATTTT. As protein: CASSQVLSDTQYF.

This clone was detected a few times. J is TRBJ2-7 and V is TRBV5-4, with TRBD2 matching 12 bases. Per the germline V gene, CDR1 is SGHNT and CDR2 is YYREEE (reference sequence). The CDR3 has 16 residues. The trim removed 3 bases at V and 2 bases at J, leaving 6 bases unmatched. In DNA, the CDR3 is TGTGCCAGCAGCTGGGGACTAGCGGGCACCGCCTACGAGCAGTACTTC. Translated, it gives CASSWGLAGTAYEQYF.

J is TRBJ2-3 and V is TRBV27; perhaps TRBD1 as D (6 bases). V lost 4 bases and J 7 bases, leaving 18 bases between the germline ends. Germline V gene sequence: CDR1 MNHEY, CDR2 SMNVEV (reference sequence). The CDR3 consists of 15 residues. CDR3 DNA: TGTGCCAGCAGTTCAGGGGTGGGGCCTACAAATACGCAGTATTTT. Protein sequence: CASSSGVGPTNTQYF.

The chain is built from TRBV13 and TRBJ2-5; 8 positions match TRBD2. V shed 5 bases, J shed 2 bases, and the junction held 4 bases outside the gene matches. CDR1 PRHDT and CDR2 FYEKMQ come from the germline V gene (reference sequence). CDR3 length equals 14 residues. CDR3 in amino acids: CASSQTSVQETQYF. In DNA, the CDR3 is TGTGCCAGCAGCCAGACTAGCGTTCAAGAGACCCAGTACTTC.

V is TRBV7-6 and J is TRBJ2-3, with D tentatively TRBD2 (5 bases). The length of the CDR3 is 16 residues. Germline V CDR1 and CDR2: SGHVS, FNYEAQ. V lost 5 bases and J 1 base, leaving 16 bases between the germline ends. Written as DNA, the CDR3 is TGTGCCAGCAGCCTCAATTTGGGGAGTGGCACAGATACGCAGTATTTT. Its protein is CASSLNLGSGTDTQYF.

The CDR3 sequence: CASSTARDRGNEQYF. CDR3 nucleotide sequence: TGTGCCAGCTCCACAGCGCGGGACAGGGGCAACGAGCAGTACTTC. The rearrangement joins TRBV7-2 to TRBJ2-7, with 10 positions matching TRBD1. The CDR3 is 15 residues long. Germline CDR1 is SGHTA and CDR2 is FQGNSA. The V and J ends lost 8 bases and 5 bases, in that order; junction bases with no gene match: 12.

The chain is built from TRBV11-3 and TRBJ2-3; TRBD2 matches at 14 bases. The CDR3 is made up of 15 amino acids. Germline V gives CDR1 SGHNT, CDR2 YENEEA. J gave up 5 bases and V 5 bases, and 3 bases lay outside the gene matches. DNA of the CDR3: TGTGCCAGCAGCCCCGGGACTAGCGGGAGAGATACGCAGTATTTT. This translates into CASSPGTSGRDTQYF.